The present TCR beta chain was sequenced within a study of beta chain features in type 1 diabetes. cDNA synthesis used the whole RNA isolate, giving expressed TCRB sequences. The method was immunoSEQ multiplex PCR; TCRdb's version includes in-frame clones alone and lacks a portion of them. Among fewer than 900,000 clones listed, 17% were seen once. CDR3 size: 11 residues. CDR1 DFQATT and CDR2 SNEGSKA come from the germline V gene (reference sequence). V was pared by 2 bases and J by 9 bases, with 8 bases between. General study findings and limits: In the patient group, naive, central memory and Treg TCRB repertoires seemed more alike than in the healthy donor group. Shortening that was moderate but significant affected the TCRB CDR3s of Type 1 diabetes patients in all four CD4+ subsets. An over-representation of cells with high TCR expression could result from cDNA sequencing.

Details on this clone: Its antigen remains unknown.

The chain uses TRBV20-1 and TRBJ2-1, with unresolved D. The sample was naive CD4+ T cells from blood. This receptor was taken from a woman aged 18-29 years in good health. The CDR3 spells CSARRRSEQFF. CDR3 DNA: TGCAGTGCTAGACGGCGGAGTGAGCAGTTCTTC.